This T cell receptor beta chain comes out of a study of shared clonotypes between healthy human individuals. TCRdb's copy holds only in-frame clones and misses some; the assay was immunoSEQ multiplex PCR. The data show millions of clones, with 80% to 95% seen just once and 0.39% held by the top ten. This CDR3 spans 17 amino acids. Germline V gene lookup returns CDR1 SGHAT and CDR2 FQNNGV. Deletions cut 2 bases from V and 2 bases from J, with 18 bases between. The sequenced sample was naive CD4+ T cells from PBMCs. Subset specified: CD45RA+ positively selected. The receptor was isolated from a man in his late teens or twenties in good health. Some clones in this sample may be carry-over from other donors' samples. This chain links TRBV11-2 with TRBJ1-2; possible D gene TRBD1, 5 bases. DNA of the CDR3: TGTGCCAGCAGCTTAAGGGGTAGCTGGTCTGAGAACTATGGCTACACCTTC. Its translation is CASSLRGSWSENYGYTF.